These 20 T cell receptor beta chains share one sample of origin, sequenced in a study of blood T cells in healthy people across ages. Primed by a sample-barcoded 5' primer and a J-beta primer mix, a second PCR proceeded for about 6 to 11 cycles. TCRdb re-called the 5' RACE reads through MiXCR, storing one row per CDR3 protein. Counted here are 780,000 or so distinct CDR3 sequences, approximately 25% occurring once; the ten biggest clones make up under 4.5%. The data were also submitted as part of a second study, on T cells of mothers and their children.

Sequencing was done on a sample of blood. Every receptor here comes from a boy younger than 18 in good health.

Of note for this clonotype: Germline is not matched at one junction end, which may reflect a read error. The chain couples TRBV3-1 to TRBJ2-5, with 7 bases fitting TRBD1. The better agreement between TRBJ2-7 and the DNA end casts doubt on the J call. Per germline, CDR1 LGHDT and CDR2 YNNKEL (reference sequence). The length of the CDR3 is 13 residues. CDR3 region: CAGSQGDSYEQYF. For the CDR3, the DNA is TGTGCCGGCAGCCAAGGGGACAGCTACGAGCAGTACTTC.

V usage is TRBV11-3 and J usage is TRBJ2-1; D may be TRBD1 or TRBD2 (6 bases each). V dropped 5 bases and J dropped 8 bases, with 25 bases sitting between them. Germline loops: CDR1 SGHNT, CDR2 YENEEA. The CDR3 is 17 residues long. The CDR3 protein is CASSPPVGGLGGDEQFF. The CDR3 region has the DNA TGTGCCAGCAGCCCGCCCGTGGGAGGTCTGGGGGGCGATGAGCAGTTCTTC.

This clonotype was counted a few times. The rearrangement links TRBV30 to TRBJ2-1, with 11 bases matching TRBD1. Trimming removed 5 bases from V and 6 bases from J; junction bases left unmatched: 6. Germline assignment: CDR1 GTSNPN and CDR2 SVGIG (reference sequence). CDR3 size: 14 residues. CDR3 amino acids: CAWDGQGAINEQFF. The DNA for the CDR3 is TGTGCCTGGGATGGACAGGGGGCGATCAATGAGCAGTTCTTC.

This chain uses TRBV6-2 or TRBV6-3 with TRBJ2-1; D may be TRBD2 (5 bases). CDR1 and CDR2 from the germline V gene are MNHEY and SVGEGT. CDR3 length: 13 amino acids. Trimming removed 6 bases from V and 7 bases from J, with 13 bases in between. CDR3 DNA: TGTGCCAGCAGGAAGTCCGGGGATAATGAGCAGTTCTTC. It specifies CASRKSGDNEQFF.

There are a few counts of this clonotype. This CDR3 reads CASSQDDRGRDTQYF. CDR3 nucleotide sequence: TGCGCCAGCAGCCAAGATGACAGGGGCAGAGATACGCAGTATTTT. The genes are TRBV4-3 and TRBJ2-3; 8 bases are shared with TRBD1. The germline gives CDR1 LGHNA, CDR2 YSLEER. V lost 0 bases to trimming and J lost 5 bases; unmatched junction nucleotides: 4. The CDR3 length is 15 residues.

This clonotype was detected a few times. The J gene is TRBJ1-4, the V gene TRBV7-9; no clear D. Germline assignment: CDR1 SEHNR and CDR2 FQNEAQ (reference sequence). The CDR3 totals 11 residues. Trimming cost V 5 bases and J 13 bases, with 11 bases left between them. CDR3 DNA sequence: TGTGCCAGCAGCGCAGGACCTGTACTGTTTTTT. Translated: CASSAGPVLFF.

This clonotype was seen just once. The chain is built from TRBV9 and TRBJ2-7; 8 nucleotides agree with TRBD1. In germline, CDR1 is SGDLS, CDR2 YYNGEE. The CDR3 has 14 amino acids. V lost 2 bases, J lost 7 bases, and 8 bases stayed unmatched. This CDR3 is CASSVGTGGLEQYF. CDR3 sequence (DNA): TGTGCCAGCAGCGTTGGGACAGGAGGTTTGGAGCAGTACTTC.

In this sample, this clonotype turned up many times. The rearrangement joins TRBV4-1 to TRBJ2-5; tentative D call: TRBD2 (5 bases). The DNA end favors TRBJ2-1, so the J call may be wrong. Germline CDR1 MGHRA, CDR2 YSYEKL. The CDR3 has 13 amino acids. CDR3 nucleotide sequence: TGCGCCAGCAGCCAAGATCCGGGAAACGAGCAGTTCTTC. It specifies CASSQDPGNEQFF.

This clonotype was observed a few times. Written as DNA, the CDR3 is TGCGCCAGCAGCCACGTGGGGACAGGTGGAAACTATGGCTACACCTTC. Residues: CASSHVGTGGNYGYTF. The V call is TRBV4-3, the J call TRBJ1-2; 8 bases agree with TRBD1. Germline CDR1 and CDR2: LGHNA and YSLEER. V trimming: 3 bases; J trimming: 2 bases; junction bases outside the gene matches: 8. This CDR3 has 16 residues.

The table lists this clonotype with a few counts. The chain uses TRBV7-9 and TRBJ2-5; 8 positions agree with TRBD2. Looked up from germline, CDR1 is SEHNR and CDR2 is FQNEAQ (reference sequence). The CDR3 runs 13 residues. The V and J ends lost 3 bases and 5 bases, in that order; junction bases with no gene match: 2. CDR3 DNA: TGTGCCAGCAGCTTGACTAGCGTGGAGACCCAGTACTTC. Translation gives CASSLTSVETQYF.

In its sample, this clonotype was seen a few times. V usage is TRBV7-2 and J usage is TRBJ2-5; no reliable D call. TRBJ2-7 explains the end of the DNA better; the J call may be wrong. The germline V gene encodes CDR1 SGHTA and CDR2 FQGNSA. The CDR3 totals 15 residues. The CDR3 DNA is TGTGCCAGCAGCTTAGAAGGGTCTACTACCTACGAGCAGTACTTC. This sequence encodes CASSLEGSTTYEQYF.

In its sample, this clonotype was seen once. V and J are TRBV4-1 and TRBJ2-5, with D maybe TRBD1 (7 bases). The CDR3 is made up of 18 amino acids. Trimming took 6 bases from V and 5 from J, leaving 28 bases between them. Germline V gives CDR1 MGHRA, CDR2 YSYEKL. CDR3 DNA: TGCGCCAGCAGTCGAAGTCCCTCTTCGGGGGAACAGGGGGAGACCCAGTACTTC. Its translation is CASSRSPSSGEQGETQYF.

Only a few counts were recorded for this clonotype. The chain couples TRBV29-1 to TRBJ2-2, with 10 positions matching TRBD2. The germline V gene encodes CDR1 SQVTM and CDR2 ANQGSEA. Trimming took 3 bases from V and 4 from J; bases not matched to a gene: 2. CDR3 length: 14 residues. The CDR3, as DNA: TGCAGCGTTGACCTAGCGGGAGCCACCGGGGAGCTGTTTTTT. Translated, it gives CSVDLAGATGELFF.

The J gene is TRBJ1-3, the V gene TRBV6-2 or TRBV6-3; TRBD1 might be the D (5 bases). The V gene lost 6 bases and the J gene lost 3 bases, with 15 bases spanning the gap. The CDR3 totals 15 residues. CDR1 is MNHEY, CDR2 SVGEGT, per germline. The DNA of the CDR3 is TGTGCCAGCAGACCATCCGGGACCCTTGGAAACACCATATATTTT. Its protein is CASRPSGTLGNTIYF.

The chain uses TRBV27 and TRBJ1-2, with no clear D. V was pared by 7 bases and J by 0 bases, with 9 bases between. The CDR3 covers 13 residues. CDR1 and CDR2 (germline): MNHEY, SMNVEV (reference sequence). This chain's CDR3 is CASTSNTNYGYTF. The CDR3 region has the DNA TGTGCCAGCACATCAAATACTAACTATGGCTACACCTTC.

This chain uses TRBV28 with TRBJ2-7; D remains ambiguous. Trimming took off 3 bases at V and 2 bases at J, with 11 bases between the two ends. The germline V gene has CDR1 MDHEN and CDR2 SYDVKM. The CDR3 runs to 14 residues. The CDR3 nucleotides read TGTGCCAGCAGTTTCCCCAGTCAAACCTACGAGCAGTACTTC. Encoded protein: CASSFPSQTYEQYF.

There are a few counts of this clonotype. In DNA form, the CDR3 reads TGTGCCAGCAGTTACTCCCAGGTCAGGAACACTGAAGCTTTCTTT. This sequence encodes CASSYSQVRNTEAFF. V and J are TRBV6-2 or TRBV6-3 and TRBJ1-1; D call uncertain. The CDR3 is 15 residues long. V was pared by 0 bases and J by 1 base, with 9 bases between. The germline CDR1 and CDR2 sequences are MNHEY and SVGEGT.

The chain carries TRBV30 and TRBJ1-4; D ambiguous. The germline V and J ends were trimmed by 6 bases and 0 bases, with 11 bases remaining between them. The CDR3 extends over 14 amino acids. Germline V gene lookup returns CDR1 GTSNPN and CDR2 SVGIG (reference sequence). CDR3 sequence: CACRATATNEKLFF. CDR3 coding DNA: TGTGCCTGTAGAGCAACAGCAACTAATGAAAAACTGTTTTTT.

This chain connects TRBV7-6 to TRBJ2-7; D unresolved. CDR3 length: 16 amino acids. Germline lookup yields CDR1 SGHVS and CDR2 FNYEAQ. V was trimmed by 2 bases and J by 0 bases, leaving 14 bases between them. CDR3 loop: CASSLSPGPFSYEQYF. For the CDR3, the DNA is TGTGCCAGCAGCTTATCTCCCGGGCCGTTCTCCTACGAGCAGTACTTC.

V usage is TRBV5-4 and J usage is TRBJ2-5; D unresolved. The DNA end is a closer match to TRBJ2-1, so the J assignment may be wrong. This CDR3 is 14 amino acids long. Germline CDR1 and CDR2: SGHNT and YYREEE (reference sequence). DNA of the CDR3: TGTGCCAGCAGCTTGATGAGCAGATACAATGAGCAGTTCTTC. Amino acids: CASSLMSRYNEQFF.